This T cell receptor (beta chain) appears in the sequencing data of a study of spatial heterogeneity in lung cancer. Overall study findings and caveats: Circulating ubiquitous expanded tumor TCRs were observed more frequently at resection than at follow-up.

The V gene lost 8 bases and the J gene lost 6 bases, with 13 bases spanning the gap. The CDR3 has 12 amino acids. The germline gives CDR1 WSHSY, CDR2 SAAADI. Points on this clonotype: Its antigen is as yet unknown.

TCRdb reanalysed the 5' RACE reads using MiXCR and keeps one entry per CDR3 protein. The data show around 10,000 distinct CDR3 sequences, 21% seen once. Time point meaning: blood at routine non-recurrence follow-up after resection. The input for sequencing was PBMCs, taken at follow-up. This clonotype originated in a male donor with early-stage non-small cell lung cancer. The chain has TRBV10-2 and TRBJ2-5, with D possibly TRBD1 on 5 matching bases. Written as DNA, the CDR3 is TGCGCCAGCGTGGGGCTAGGGAAGACCCAGTACTTC. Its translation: CASVGLGKTQYF.